The rows below give T cell receptor beta chains drawn from one sample of a study of T cells in Graves' hyperthyroidism and ophthalmopathy. TCRdb redid the calling of the multiplex PCR reads with MiXCR, one entry per CDR3 protein. The sample consists of about 740,000 distinct CDR3 sequences, about 14% of them appearing once. Sequenced material: blood. These receptors were collected from a woman under 30 with Graves' hyperthyroidism. CDR3s leave out the opening cysteine and the closing phenylalanine or tryptophan.

V gene	CDR3 protein
TRBV7-2	ASRRDTNTGELF
TRBV7-9	ASSLDRWFGYT
TRBV7-2	ASSLGLAVSYEQY
TRBV20-1	SASKFKGADTQY
TRBV4-1	ASSQAAASSDTQY
TRBV11-1	ASRGASGKSSYNEQF
TRBV5-1	ASSLGVRGAYEQY
TRBV20-1	SARNRGDYGYT
TRBV30	AWAGTPTGELF
TRBV7-8	ASSLGARANVLT
TRBV7-9	ASSLQGKLLGYGYT
TRBV4-2	ASSQVTGNEKLF
TRBV7-3	ASSLMAGETDTQY
TRBV12-3/TRBV12-4	ATGPRYTDTQY
TRBV2	ASSERGIGRNQPQH
TRBV6-2/TRBV6-3	ASSYPTTTPPSQETQY
TRBV5-6	ASSLQYRGTCNEQF
TRBV11-2	ASSPWGAGGRETQY
TRBV30	AWSRDRGRTDTQY
TRBV28	ASSQAGSGELF
TRBV12-3/TRBV12-4	ASLRAGGGRNSPLH
TRBV6-2/TRBV6-3	ASNGQGYNEQF
TRBV6-2/TRBV6-3	ASRRDILNEKLF
TRBV9	ASSGMSTTNEKLF
TRBV12-3/TRBV12-4	ASSVSGGTTEAF
TRBV11-3	ASSPLAGTYNEQF
TRBV24-1	ATSVNRGGTDTQY
TRBV6-2/TRBV6-3	ASSYSRGGARGGYT
TRBV4-1	ASSLSPQGRNEQF
TRBV6-1	ASSRGRKNTEAF
TRBV20-1	SVKNTGELF
TRBV12-3/TRBV12-4	ASSHGTGWPFNEQF
TRBV13	ASSFPGPSYNEQY
TRBV28	ASRQHWTDVYNEQF
TRBV6-6	ASSYGGTSTDTQY
TRBV19	ASSGRGRETQY
TRBV28	ASSPGAPTLSYEQY
TRBV25-1	ASSEFTGINPLYGNQPQH
TRBV27	ASSHGDRLTEAF
TRBV3-1	ASSQVYRNYGYT
TRBV27	ASKMIGLNNEQF
TRBV28	ASSLQGPDRLSPLH
TRBV30	AWTGRGYGYT
TRBV2	ASRRGWNTEAF
TRBV6-1	ASRPTGAGELF
TRBV6-2/TRBV6-3	ASSLNRDRGYNEQF
TRBV6-5	ASSYWRTPDEQF
TRBV7-9	ASERKYSSSYNEQF
TRBV10-3	AIRIGSRLDNEQF
TRBV28	ASSLEVAGANVLT
TRBV2	ASNHLAGVENEQF
TRBV6-1	ASSERGASYGYT
TRBV24-1	ATKAGGNTGELF
TRBV11-1	ASSRAWNEQF
TRBV29-1	SVETQGATDTQY
TRBV4-3	ASSQELGREQY
TRBV18	ASSPSSGLDLEKLF
TRBV7-2	ASSPEIAGVADTQY
TRBV11-2	ASSLGGGGSLETQY
TRBV2	ASSSSGRASGELF